This is a list of T cell receptor beta chains from one sample in a study of PD-L1 blockade in urothelial cancer. Only in-frame clones appear in the TCRdb table, and some are missing; sequencing was by immunoSEQ multiplex PCR. The table includes fewer than 65,000 clones, approximately 75% detected once. Sequenced here: PBMCs, sampled around atezolizumab (anti-PD-L1) treatment. The receptors here all came from a man between 65 and 80 years old with urothelial cancer. Each CDR3 is given with its conserved first and last residue. Fields, in order: CDR3 protein, V gene, J gene.

cdr3_aa: CASRGGGGASDTQYF; v_call: TRBV10-2; j_call: TRBJ2-3
cdr3_aa: CSVQREGLTDTQYF; v_call: TRBV29-1; j_call: TRBJ2-3
cdr3_aa: CASSLNGINTIYF; v_call: TRBV5-8; j_call: TRBJ1-3
cdr3_aa: CASSESAGPQETQYF; v_call: TRBV25-1; j_call: TRBJ2-5
cdr3_aa: CASSLQGNTGELFF; v_call: TRBV5-1; j_call: TRBJ2-2
cdr3_aa: CASSPGEVNTGELFF; v_call: TRBV19; j_call: TRBJ2-2
cdr3_aa: CASSLNGGSYEQYF; v_call: TRBV7-2; j_call: TRBJ2-7
cdr3_aa: CASRPTVGTPGRRNEQFF; v_call: TRBV5-1; j_call: TRBJ2-1
cdr3_aa: CASSSGLAGKNEQFF; v_call: TRBV5-4; j_call: TRBJ2-1
cdr3_aa: CASSLRGLNTGELFF; v_call: TRBV28; j_call: TRBJ2-2
cdr3_aa: CASSLQGVRTDTQYF; v_call: TRBV7-2; j_call: TRBJ2-3
cdr3_aa: CASRRLWDKSSYNEQFF; v_call: TRBV19; j_call: TRBJ2-1
cdr3_aa: CASSYGGGTYEQYF; v_call: TRBV6-5; j_call: TRBJ2-7
cdr3_aa: CASSISINQPQHF; v_call: TRBV27; j_call: TRBJ1-5
cdr3_aa: CASSHRQGTDTQYF; v_call: TRBV28; j_call: TRBJ2-3
cdr3_aa: CSARVGVGYTF; v_call: TRBV20-1; j_call: TRBJ1-2
cdr3_aa: CASKGQGAQPQHF; v_call: TRBV2; j_call: TRBJ1-5
cdr3_aa: CASSQDGGTNEKLFF; v_call: TRBV4-1; j_call: TRBJ1-4
cdr3_aa: CASSLSPGDEQYF; v_call: TRBV7-7; j_call: TRBJ2-7
cdr3_aa: CASGPSGLNYEQYF; v_call: TRBV10-3; j_call: TRBJ2-7
cdr3_aa: CASSYSGVSMNTEAFF; v_call: TRBV6-5; j_call: TRBJ1-1
cdr3_aa: CSVGASTEAFF; v_call: TRBV29-1; j_call: TRBJ1-1
cdr3_aa: CATSSPGHVTGELFF; v_call: TRBV6-5; j_call: TRBJ2-2